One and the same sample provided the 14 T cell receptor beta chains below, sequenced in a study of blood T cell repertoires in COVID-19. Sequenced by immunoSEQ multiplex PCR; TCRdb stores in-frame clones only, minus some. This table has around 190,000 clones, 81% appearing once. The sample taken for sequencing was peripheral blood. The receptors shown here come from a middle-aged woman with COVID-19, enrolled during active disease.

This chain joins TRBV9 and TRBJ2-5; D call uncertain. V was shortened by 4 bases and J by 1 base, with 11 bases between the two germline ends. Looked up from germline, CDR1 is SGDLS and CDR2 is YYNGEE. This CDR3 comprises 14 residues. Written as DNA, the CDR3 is TGTGCCAGCAGCAGCCAGGCGTTCCAAGAGACCCAGTACTTC. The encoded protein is CASSSQAFQETQYF.

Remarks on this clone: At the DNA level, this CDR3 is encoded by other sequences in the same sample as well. The CDR3 nucleotides are TGCGCCAGCAGCCAAGATTTCAGGGGCTCTGGAAACACCATATATTTT. Translated: CASSQDFRGSGNTIYF. V gene TRBV4-1 combines with J gene TRBJ1-3; D is possibly TRBD1 (6 bases). CDR3 length: 16 residues. Germline CDR1 reads MGHRA; CDR2 reads YSYEKL. V was shortened by 0 bases and J by 0 bases, with 9 bases between the two germline ends.

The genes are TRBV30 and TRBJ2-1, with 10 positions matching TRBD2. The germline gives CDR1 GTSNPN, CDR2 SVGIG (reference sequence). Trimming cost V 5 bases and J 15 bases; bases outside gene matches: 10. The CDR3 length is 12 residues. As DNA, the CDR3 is TGTGCCTGGTTAATAGCGGGGGGCCTTTCGTTCTTC. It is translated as CAWLIAGGLSFF.

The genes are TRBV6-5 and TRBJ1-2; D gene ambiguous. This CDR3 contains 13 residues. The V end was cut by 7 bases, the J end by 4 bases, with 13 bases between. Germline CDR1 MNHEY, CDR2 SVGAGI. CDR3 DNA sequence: TGTGCCAGCACCCAAGGAGGCATCTATGGCTACACCTTC. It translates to CASTQGGIYGYTF.

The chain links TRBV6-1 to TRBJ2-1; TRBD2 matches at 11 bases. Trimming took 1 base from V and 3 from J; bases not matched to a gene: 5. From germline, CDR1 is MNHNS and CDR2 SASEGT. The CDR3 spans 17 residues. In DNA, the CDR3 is TGTGCCAGCAGTGAAGTGAGGACTAGCGGGTTCTACAATGAGCAGTTCTTC. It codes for CASSEVRTSGFYNEQFF.

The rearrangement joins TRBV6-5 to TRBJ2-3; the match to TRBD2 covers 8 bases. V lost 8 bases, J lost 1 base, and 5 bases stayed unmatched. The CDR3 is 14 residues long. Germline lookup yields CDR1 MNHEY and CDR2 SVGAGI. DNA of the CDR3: TGTGCCAGCCGGGGGGGGAGGGGCACAGATACGCAGTATTTT. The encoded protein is CASRGGRGTDTQYF.

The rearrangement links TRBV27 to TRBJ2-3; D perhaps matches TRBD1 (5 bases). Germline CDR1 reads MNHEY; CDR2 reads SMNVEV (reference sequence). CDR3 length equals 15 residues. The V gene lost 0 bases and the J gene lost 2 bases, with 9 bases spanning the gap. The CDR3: CASSLSGALTDTQYF. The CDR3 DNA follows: TGTGCCAGCAGTTTATCTGGGGCCCTCACAGATACGCAGTATTTT.

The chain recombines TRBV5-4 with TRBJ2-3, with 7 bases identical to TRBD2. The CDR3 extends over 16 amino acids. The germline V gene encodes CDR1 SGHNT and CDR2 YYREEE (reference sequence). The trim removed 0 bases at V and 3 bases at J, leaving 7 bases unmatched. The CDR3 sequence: CASSLALGGATDTQYF. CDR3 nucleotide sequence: TGTGCCAGCAGCTTGGCCTTGGGAGGGGCTACAGATACGCAGTATTTT.

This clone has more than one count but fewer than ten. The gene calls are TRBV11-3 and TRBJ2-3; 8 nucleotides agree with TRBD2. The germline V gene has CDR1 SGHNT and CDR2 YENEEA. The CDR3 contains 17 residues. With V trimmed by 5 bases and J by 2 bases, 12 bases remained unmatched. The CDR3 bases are TGTGCCAGCAGCCTGGGTTCGCGGGAGGAACCCACAGATACGCAGTATTTT. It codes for CASSLGSREEPTDTQYF.

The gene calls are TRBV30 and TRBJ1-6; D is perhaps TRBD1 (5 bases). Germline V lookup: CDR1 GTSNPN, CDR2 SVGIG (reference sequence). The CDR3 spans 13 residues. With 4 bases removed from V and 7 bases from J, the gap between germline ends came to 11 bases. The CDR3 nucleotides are TGTGCCTGGAAGTATTACAGGAATTCACCCCTCCACTTT. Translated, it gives CAWKYYRNSPLHF.

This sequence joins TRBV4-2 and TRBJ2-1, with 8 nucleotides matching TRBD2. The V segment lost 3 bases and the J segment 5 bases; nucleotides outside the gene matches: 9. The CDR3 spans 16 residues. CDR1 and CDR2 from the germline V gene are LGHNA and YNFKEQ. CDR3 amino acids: CASSHAGLVADNEQFF. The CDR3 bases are TGTGCCAGCAGCCACGCGGGACTAGTAGCGGACAATGAGCAGTTCTTC.

CDR3 nucleotide sequence: TGTGCCACCTCAGCGGGAGCTCTCACAGATACGCAGTATTTT. This translates into CATSAGALTDTQYF. This chain joins TRBV15 and TRBJ2-3, with 8 nucleotides matching TRBD2. CDR1 and CDR2 (germline): LNHNV, YYDKDF (reference sequence). After removal of 8 bases from V and 2 bases from J, the junction contained 6 bases not matched to a gene. CDR3 length: 14 amino acids.

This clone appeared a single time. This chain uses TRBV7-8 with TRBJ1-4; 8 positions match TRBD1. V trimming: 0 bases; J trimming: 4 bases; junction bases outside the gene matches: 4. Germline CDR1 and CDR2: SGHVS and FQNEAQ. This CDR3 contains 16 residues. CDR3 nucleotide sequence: TGTGCCAGCAGCTTAGCGCGAGGACAGGGTAATGAAAAACTGTTTTTT. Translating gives CASSLARGQGNEKLFF.

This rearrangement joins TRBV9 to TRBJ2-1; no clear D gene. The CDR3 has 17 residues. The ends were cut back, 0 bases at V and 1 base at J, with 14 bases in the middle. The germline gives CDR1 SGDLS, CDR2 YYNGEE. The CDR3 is CASSVAHGVGSYNEQFF. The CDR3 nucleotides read TGTGCCAGCAGCGTAGCCCACGGAGTAGGTTCCTACAATGAGCAGTTCTTC.